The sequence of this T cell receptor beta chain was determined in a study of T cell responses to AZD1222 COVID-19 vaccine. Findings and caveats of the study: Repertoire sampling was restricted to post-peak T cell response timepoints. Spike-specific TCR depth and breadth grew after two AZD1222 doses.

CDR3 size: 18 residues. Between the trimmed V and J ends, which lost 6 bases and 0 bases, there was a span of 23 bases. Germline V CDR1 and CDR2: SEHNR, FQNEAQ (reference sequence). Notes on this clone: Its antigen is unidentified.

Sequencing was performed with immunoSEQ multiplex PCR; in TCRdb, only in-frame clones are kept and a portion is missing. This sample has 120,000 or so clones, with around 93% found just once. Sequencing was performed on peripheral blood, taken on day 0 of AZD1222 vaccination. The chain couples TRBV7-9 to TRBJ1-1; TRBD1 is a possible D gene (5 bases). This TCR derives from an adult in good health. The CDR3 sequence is CASRLVGRGPLMNTEAFF. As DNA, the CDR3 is TGTGCCAGCAGACTGGTCGGTAGGGGCCCTTTAATGAACACTGAAGCTTTCTTT.